The 9 T cell receptor beta chains listed next were all sequenced from one sample in a study of cytomegalovirus exposure and HLA in healthy donors. Using immunoSEQ multiplex PCR, the repertoire was profiled, and TCRdb retains in-frame clones only, with some absent. The table lists about 110,000 clones, less than 90% of them singletons. The sequenced sample was PBMCs. All receptors derive from a woman younger than 30 in good health and CMV-seropositive.

This chain links TRBV27 with TRBJ2-2; D is perhaps TRBD2 (6 bases). Trimming removed 2 bases at V and 6 bases at J, with 22 bases between. Per the germline V gene, CDR1 is MNHEY and CDR2 is SMNVEV (reference sequence). The CDR3 length is 18 residues. The DNA of the CDR3 is TGTGCCAGCAGTTTAAGAGGACTAAACAACTTGGGTCCCGGGGAGCTGTTTTTT. Translating gives CASSLRGLNNLGPGELFF.

The V call is TRBV4-1, the J call TRBJ1-6, with unresolved D. CDR1 and CDR2 from the germline V gene are MGHRA and YSYEKL. The ends were cut back, 1 base at V and 13 bases at J, with 17 bases in the middle. This CDR3 comprises 15 residues. The CDR3 DNA is TGCGCCAGCAGCCAAGTATCAGCCGGGTTGGTTCCCCTCCACTTT. Translating gives CASSQVSAGLVPLHF.

This clone was counted between two and nine times. The J gene is TRBJ2-7, the V gene TRBV6-1, with D possibly being TRBD1 (6 bases). This CDR3 is built from 12 residues. CDR1 and CDR2 from the germline V gene are MNHNS and SASEGT. V lost 4 bases and J 7 bases, leaving 11 bases between the germline ends. CDR3 sequence (DNA): TGTGCCAGCAGTGGGACAGTACCTGAGCAGTACGTC. It yields the protein CASSGTVPEQYV.

This chain connects TRBV27 to TRBJ2-1; 10 bases map to TRBD1. The CDR3 sequence is 16 residues long. Germline lookup yields CDR1 MNHEY and CDR2 SMNVEV (reference sequence). V shed 4 bases, J shed 4 bases, and the junction held 7 bases outside the gene matches. CDR3 protein: CASSSRTGGEYNEQFF. CDR3 coding DNA: TGTGCCAGCAGTTCCCGGACAGGGGGGGAATACAATGAGCAGTTCTTC.

The chain employs TRBV6-5 and TRBJ1-2, with TRBD1 matching over 7 bases. Germline V lookup: CDR1 MNHEY, CDR2 SVGAGI. Trimming took 8 bases from V and 3 from J; bases not matched to a gene: 9. The CDR3 contains 14 residues. The CDR3 nucleotides read TGTGCCAGCCATACGCTCAGGGGGTACTATGGCTACACCTTC. This encodes CASHTLRGYYGYTF.

The rearrangement links TRBV4-2 to TRBJ2-5; D is perhaps TRBD2 (5 bases). V gave up 0 bases and J gave up 5 bases, with 16 bases separating them. Germline-derived CDR1 and CDR2 are LGHNA and YNFKEQ. The CDR3 sequence is 16 residues long. As DNA, the CDR3 is TGTGCCAGCAGCCAAGAAGACCTAAACGGCGGGGAGACCCAGTACTTC. Translating it yields CASSQEDLNGGETQYF.

The chain uses TRBV5-4 and TRBJ1-6; D is undetermined. Germline V gene data show CDR1 as SGHNT and CDR2 as YYREEE (reference sequence). Trimming pared 5 bases from V and 0 bases from J, leaving 12 bases between. This CDR3 has 16 residues. CDR3 bases: TGTGCCAGCAGGTCGGCGGGGAGCTCCTATAATTCACCCCTCCACTTT. Amino acid sequence: CASRSAGSSYNSPLHF.

The DNA for the CDR3 is TGTGCCAGCTCGATCCGGACAGGGAACAATTCACCCCTCCACTTT. Encoded protein: CASSIRTGNNSPLHF. This sequence joins TRBV18 and TRBJ1-6; 8 bases match TRBD1. The V and J ends lost 6 bases and 7 bases, in that order; junction bases with no gene match: 8. Germline CDR1 and CDR2: KGHSH and LQKENI. The CDR3 spans 15 residues.

The chain uses TRBV10-2 and TRBJ1-3; D is ambiguous. V dropped 3 bases and J dropped 3 bases, with 12 bases sitting between them. This CDR3 has 15 amino acids. Germline values: CDR1 WSHSY, CDR2 SAAADI. DNA of the CDR3: TGCGCCAGCAGTGATAACCGACTGGGTGGAAACACCATATATTTT. Its translation is CASSDNRLGGNTIYF.